Each of the 13 T cell receptor beta chains below was sequenced from the same sample in a study of T cells in Graves' hyperthyroidism and ophthalmopathy. It was RNA transcripts that yielded the amplified TCR beta CDR3 regions. The primer set for the first-round RT-PCR of the TCR CDR3 was HTBI. One entry per CDR3 protein results from TCRdb running MiXCR on the multiplex PCR reads. Of 300,000 to 450,000 distinct CDR3 sequences listed, over 11% are singletons. The sample was blood. The receptor set was obtained from a woman aged 55-70 years with Graves' hyperthyroidism.

This clonotype came up many times. The chain joins TRBV2 to TRBJ1-5, with D perhaps TRBD1 (5 bases). Germline loops: CDR1 SNHLY, CDR2 FYNNEI. This CDR3 region has 14 residues. V was clipped by 0 bases and J by 4 bases, with 7 bases between them. The CDR3 region has the DNA TGTGCCAGCAGTGAAGCTCAGGGAAATCAGCCCCAGCATTTT. Encoded protein: CASSEAQGNQPQHF. Together with reference TRBV2 and TRBJ1-5, the CDR3 gives the full variable domain: EPEVTQTPSHQVTQMGQEVILRCVPISNHLYFYWYRQILGQKVEFLVSFYNNEISEKSEIFDDQFSVERPDGSNFTLKIRSTKLEDSAMYFCASSEAQGNQPQHFGDGTRLSIL.

This clonotype was counted ten times or more. This CDR3 reads CAWSATGTGSFEAFF. In nucleotides, the CDR3 is TGTGCCTGGAGTGCAACCGGGACAGGTAGCTTTGAAGCTTTCTTT. This chain uses TRBV30 with TRBJ1-1; 8 bases agree with TRBD1. Germline loops: CDR1 GTSNPN, CDR2 SVGIG (reference sequence). The J segment lost 7 bases and the V segment lost 1 base, leaving 11 bases of the junction unmatched. The CDR3 spans 15 residues.

The genes are TRBV27 and TRBJ2-2; D remains unclear. The CDR3 is 13 residues long. V was trimmed by 4 bases and J by 4 bases, leaving 7 bases between them. Germline CDR1 MNHEY, CDR2 SMNVEV (reference sequence). CDR3: CASSWAPTGELFF. CDR3 coding DNA: TGTGCCAGCAGTTGGGCCCCCACCGGGGAGCTGTTTTTT.

The rearrangement links TRBV4-1 to TRBJ2-5; 10 nucleotides match TRBD2. The CDR3 runs to 17 residues. CDR1 and CDR2 from the germline V gene are MGHRA and YSYEKL. V trimming: 3 bases; J trimming: 4 bases; junction bases outside the gene matches: 11. The CDR3 spells CASSHPDIAGGGETQYF. CDR3 bases: TGCGCCAGCAGCCATCCTGATATAGCGGGAGGTGGAGAGACCCAGTACTTC.

This sequence joins TRBV12-3 or TRBV12-4 and TRBJ1-2; D not certain. Trimming stripped 1 base from V and 4 bases from J, with 7 bases between. This CDR3 is 13 amino acids long. In DNA form, the CDR3 reads TGTGCCAGCAGTTTAGAAGGCGTCTATGGCTACACCTTC. It is translated as CASSLEGVYGYTF.

V and J are TRBV4-1 and TRBJ2-7, with 15 bases identical to TRBD2. The CDR3 covers 18 residues. Germline CDR1 is MGHRA and CDR2 is YSYEKL. Trimming at V came to 0 bases and at J to 2 bases, leaving 5 bases not matched to a gene. This CDR3 reads CASSQEPGLAGGTYEQYF. CDR3 coding DNA: TGCGCCAGCAGCCAAGAGCCCGGACTAGCGGGGGGGACCTACGAGCAGTACTTC.

This clonotype was seen a handful of times. This chain links TRBV30 with TRBJ2-2; the D is unclear. The germline gives CDR1 GTSNPN, CDR2 SVGIG (reference sequence). This CDR3 comprises 13 residues. Between the trimmed V and J ends, which lost 0 bases and 6 bases, there was a span of 8 bases. The CDR3, as DNA: TGTGCCTGGAGTGTACGAGGCTCCGGGGAGCTGTTTTTT. The encoded protein is CAWSVRGSGELFF.

In this sample, this clonotype turned up a few times. This rearrangement joins TRBV11-2 to TRBJ1-2, with a weak D call TRBD1 (6 bases). Germline values: CDR1 SGHAT, CDR2 FQNNGV. Trimming cost V 5 bases and J 2 bases, with 12 bases left between them. There are 14 residues in the CDR3. The CDR3 region has the DNA TGTGCCAGCAGCCGACAGACAGGAAACTATGGCTACACCTTC. It is translated as CASSRQTGNYGYTF.

The chain couples TRBV7-9 to TRBJ2-7, with D possibly TRBD2 on 6 matching bases. Germline V lookup: CDR1 SEHNR, CDR2 FQNEAQ (reference sequence). This CDR3 contains 18 residues. With 5 bases removed from V and 0 bases from J, the gap between germline ends came to 23 bases. CDR3 nucleotides: TGTGCCAGCAGCGGGCGACGAGGAGGGGCCCCTAGCTCCTACGAGCAGTACTTC. Its protein is CASSGRRGGAPSSYEQYF.

This clonotype was counted ten times or more. The V call is TRBV28, the J call TRBJ2-5; 13 positions match TRBD2. The CDR3 runs to 16 residues. The germline V gene encodes CDR1 MDHEN and CDR2 SYDVKM. Trimming took 4 bases from V and 4 from J; bases not matched to a gene: 6. CDR3 protein: CASSSQGTSGTETQYF. As DNA, the CDR3 is TGTGCCAGCAGTTCCCAGGGGACTAGCGGGACAGAGACCCAGTACTTC.

This clonotype was counted ten times or more. The gene calls are TRBV18 and TRBJ1-2; D might be TRBD1 (5 bases). With 3 bases removed from V and 3 bases from J, the gap between germline ends came to 14 bases. This CDR3 comprises 15 residues. CDR1 is KGHSH, CDR2 LQKENI, per germline. The CDR3 DNA is TGTGCCAGCTCACCCAGACCGCAGGGTGACTATGGCTACACCTTC. It encodes CASSPRPQGDYGYTF.

The V call is TRBV3-1, the J call TRBJ2-3, with 8 bases matching TRBD2. V lost 8 bases, J lost 2 bases, and 9 bases stayed unmatched. Germline V CDR1 and CDR2: LGHDT, YNNKEL (reference sequence). This CDR3 has 15 amino acids. This CDR3 is CASRPSGSNTDTQYF. The DNA for the CDR3 is TGTGCCAGCCGCCCCAGCGGGAGTAACACAGATACGCAGTATTTT.

This clonotype was counted many times. This chain uses TRBV2 with TRBJ1-5, with D maybe TRBD1 (6 bases). CDR1 is SNHLY, CDR2 FYNNEI, per germline. This CDR3 spans 14 amino acids. The V and J ends lost 7 bases and 1 base respectively, with 11 bases between them. CDR3 in amino acids: CASTRGLSNQPQHF. CDR3 in DNA: TGTGCCAGCACCAGGGGACTGAGCAATCAGCCCCAGCATTTT.